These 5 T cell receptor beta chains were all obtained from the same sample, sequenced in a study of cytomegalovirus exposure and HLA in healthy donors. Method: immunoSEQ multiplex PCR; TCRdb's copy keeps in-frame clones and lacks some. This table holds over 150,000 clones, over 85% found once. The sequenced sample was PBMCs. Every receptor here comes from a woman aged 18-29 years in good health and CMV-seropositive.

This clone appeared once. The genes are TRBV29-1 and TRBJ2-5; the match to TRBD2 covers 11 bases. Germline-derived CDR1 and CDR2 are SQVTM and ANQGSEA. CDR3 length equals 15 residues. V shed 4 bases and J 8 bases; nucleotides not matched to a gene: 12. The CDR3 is CSVGRPSGRWYTQYF. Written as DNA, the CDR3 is TGCAGCGTTGGAAGGCCTAGCGGGAGGTGGTATACCCAGTACTTC.

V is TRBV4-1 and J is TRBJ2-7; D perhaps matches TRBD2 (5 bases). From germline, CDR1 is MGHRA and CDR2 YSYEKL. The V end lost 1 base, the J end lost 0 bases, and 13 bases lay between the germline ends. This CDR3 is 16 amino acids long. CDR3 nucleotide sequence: TGCGCCAGCAGCCAAGGGCCCCTAGCCGCCTCCTACGAGCAGTACTTC. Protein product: CASSQGPLAASYEQYF.

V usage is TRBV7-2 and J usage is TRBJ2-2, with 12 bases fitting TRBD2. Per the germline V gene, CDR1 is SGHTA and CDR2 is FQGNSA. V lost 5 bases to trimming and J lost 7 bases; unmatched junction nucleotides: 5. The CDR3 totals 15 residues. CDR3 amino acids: CASSIRLAGVGELFF. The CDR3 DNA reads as TGTGCCAGCAGCATCCGACTAGCGGGAGTCGGGGAGCTGTTTTTT.

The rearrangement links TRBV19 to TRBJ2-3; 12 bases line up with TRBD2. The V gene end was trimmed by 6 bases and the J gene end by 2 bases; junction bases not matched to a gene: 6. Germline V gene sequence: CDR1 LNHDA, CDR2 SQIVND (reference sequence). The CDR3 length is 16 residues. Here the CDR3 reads CASSPGLAGFTDTQYF. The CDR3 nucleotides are TGTGCCAGTAGCCCAGGACTAGCGGGGTTCACAGATACGCAGTATTTT. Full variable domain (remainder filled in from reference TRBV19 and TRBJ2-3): DGGITQSPKYLFRKEGQNVTLSCEQNLNHDAMYWYRQDPGQGLRLIYYSQIVNDFQKGDIAEGYSVSREKKESFPLTVTSAQKNPTAFYLCASSPGLAGFTDTQYFGPGTRLTVL.

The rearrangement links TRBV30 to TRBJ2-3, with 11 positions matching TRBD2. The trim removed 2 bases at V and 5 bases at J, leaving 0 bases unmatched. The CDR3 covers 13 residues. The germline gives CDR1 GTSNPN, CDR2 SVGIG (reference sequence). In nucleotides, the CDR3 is TGTGCCTGGAGTACTAGCGGGAGAGATACGCAGTATTTT. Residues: CAWSTSGRDTQYF. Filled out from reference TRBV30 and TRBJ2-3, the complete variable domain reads SQTIHQWPATLVQPVGSPLSLECTVEGTSNPNLYWYRQAAGRGLQLLFYSVGIGQISSEVPQNLSASRPQDRQFILSSKKLLLSDSGFYLCAWSTSGRDTQYFGPGTRLTVL.